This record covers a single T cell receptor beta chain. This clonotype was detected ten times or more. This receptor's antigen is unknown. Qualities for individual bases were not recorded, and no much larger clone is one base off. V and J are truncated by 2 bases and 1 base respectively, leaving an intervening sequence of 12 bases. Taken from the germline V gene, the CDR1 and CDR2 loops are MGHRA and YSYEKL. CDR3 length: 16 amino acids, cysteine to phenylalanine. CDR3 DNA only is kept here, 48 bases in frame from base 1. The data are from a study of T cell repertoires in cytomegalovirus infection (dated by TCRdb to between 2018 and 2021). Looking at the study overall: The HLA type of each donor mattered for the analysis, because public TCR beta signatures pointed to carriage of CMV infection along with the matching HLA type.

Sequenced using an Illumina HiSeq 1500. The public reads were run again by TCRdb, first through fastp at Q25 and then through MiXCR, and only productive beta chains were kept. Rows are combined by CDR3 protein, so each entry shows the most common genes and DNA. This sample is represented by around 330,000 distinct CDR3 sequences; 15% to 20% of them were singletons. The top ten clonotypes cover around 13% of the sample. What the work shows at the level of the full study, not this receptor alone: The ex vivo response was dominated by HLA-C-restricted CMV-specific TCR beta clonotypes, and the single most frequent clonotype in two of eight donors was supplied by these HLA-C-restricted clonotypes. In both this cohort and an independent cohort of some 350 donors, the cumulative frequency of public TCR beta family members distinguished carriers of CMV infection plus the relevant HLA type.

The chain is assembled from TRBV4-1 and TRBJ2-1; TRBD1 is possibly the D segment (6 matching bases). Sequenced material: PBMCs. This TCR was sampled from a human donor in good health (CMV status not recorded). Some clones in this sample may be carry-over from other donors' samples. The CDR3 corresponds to CASSQSQGPSYNEQFF. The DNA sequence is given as TGCGCCAGCAGCCAATCTCAGGGGCCGTCCTACAATGAGCAGTTCTTC.